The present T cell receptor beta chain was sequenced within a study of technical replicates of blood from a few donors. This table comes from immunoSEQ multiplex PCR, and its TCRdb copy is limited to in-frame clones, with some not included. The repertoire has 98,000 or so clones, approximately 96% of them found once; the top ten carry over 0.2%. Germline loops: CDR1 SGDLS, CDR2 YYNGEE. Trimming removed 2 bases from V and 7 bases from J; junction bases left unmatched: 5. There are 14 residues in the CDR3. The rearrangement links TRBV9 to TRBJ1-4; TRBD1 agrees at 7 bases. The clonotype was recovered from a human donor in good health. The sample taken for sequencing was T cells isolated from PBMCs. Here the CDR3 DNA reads TGTGCCAGCAGCGTCGGGACAGATGTTGAAAAACTGTTTTTT. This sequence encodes CASSVGTDVEKLFF.